The T cell receptor (beta chain) described here comes from a study of blood T cells in healthy people across ages. A sample-barcoded 5' primer and a J-beta primer mix were used in a second PCR of about 7 to 12 cycles. Each cDNA molecule carried a tag from a template-switch adaptor that contained 12 random nucleotides. TCRdb reprocessed the 5' RACE reads via MiXCR and lists one record per CDR3 protein. The table lists about 1.8 million distinct CDR3 sequences, 49% of them singletons, with 2.1% in the top ten. The study, taken as a whole, reports: A strong correlation between TCR beta diversity and naive T cell percentage was seen. Investigators treated diversity estimates from one million T cells as underestimates.

The CDR3 spans 13 residues. Germline V gene data show CDR1 as SQVTM and CDR2 as ANQGSEA. V gave up 6 bases and J gave up 2 bases, with 13 bases separating them. A word on this clonotype: Its antigen is as yet unknown.

The TCR originated in a middle-aged woman in good health. Sequenced input: blood. The genes are TRBV29-1 and TRBJ1-2; D perhaps matches TRBD1 (5 bases). The CDR3 nucleotides read TGCAGCGTCGTCGGTAGGGGCAACTATGGCTACACCTTC. It yields the protein CSVVGRGNYGYTF.